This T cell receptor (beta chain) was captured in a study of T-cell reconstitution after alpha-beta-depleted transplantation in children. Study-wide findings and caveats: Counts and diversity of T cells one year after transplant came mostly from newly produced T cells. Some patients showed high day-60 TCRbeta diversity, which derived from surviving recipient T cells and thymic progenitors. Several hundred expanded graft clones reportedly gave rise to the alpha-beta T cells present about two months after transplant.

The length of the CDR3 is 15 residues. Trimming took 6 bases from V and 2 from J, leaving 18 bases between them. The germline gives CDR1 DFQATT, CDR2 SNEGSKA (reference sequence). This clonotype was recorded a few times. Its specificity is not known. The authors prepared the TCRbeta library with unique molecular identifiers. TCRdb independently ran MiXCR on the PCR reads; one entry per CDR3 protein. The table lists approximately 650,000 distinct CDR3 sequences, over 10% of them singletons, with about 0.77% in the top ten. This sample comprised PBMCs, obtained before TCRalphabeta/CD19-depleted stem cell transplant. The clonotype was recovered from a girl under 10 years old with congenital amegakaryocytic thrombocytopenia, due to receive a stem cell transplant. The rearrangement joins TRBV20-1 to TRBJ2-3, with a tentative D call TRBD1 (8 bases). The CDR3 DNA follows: TGCAGTGCCAGGGGGCGGGAGCACTTCACAGATACGCAGTATTTT. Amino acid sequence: CSARGREHFTDTQYF.